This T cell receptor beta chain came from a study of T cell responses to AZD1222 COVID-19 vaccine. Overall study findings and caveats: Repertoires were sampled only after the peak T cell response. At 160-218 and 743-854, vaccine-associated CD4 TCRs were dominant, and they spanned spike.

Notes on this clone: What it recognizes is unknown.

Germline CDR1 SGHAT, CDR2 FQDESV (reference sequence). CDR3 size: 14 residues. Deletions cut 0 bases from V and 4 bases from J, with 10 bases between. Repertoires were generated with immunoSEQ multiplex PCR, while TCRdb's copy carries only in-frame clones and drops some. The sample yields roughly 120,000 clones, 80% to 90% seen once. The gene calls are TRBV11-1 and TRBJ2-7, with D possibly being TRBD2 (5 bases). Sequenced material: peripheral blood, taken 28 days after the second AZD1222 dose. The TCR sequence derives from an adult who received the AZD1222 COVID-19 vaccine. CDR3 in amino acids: CASSLAPRGYEQYF. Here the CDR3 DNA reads TGTGCCAGCAGCTTAGCCCCTCGAGGGTACGAGCAGTACTTC. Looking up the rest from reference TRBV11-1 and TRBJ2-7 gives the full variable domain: EAEVAQSPRYKITEKSQAVAFWCDPISGHATLYWYRQILGQGPELLVQFQDESVVDDSQLPKDRFSAERLKGVDSTLKIQPAELGDSAMYLCASSLAPRGYEQYFGPGTRLTVT.